A single sample is the source of the 10 T cell receptor beta chains below, sequenced in a study of beta chain features in type 1 diabetes. What was sequenced were expressed TCRB transcripts, since all of the isolated RNA had been reverse transcribed. Some clones are missing from TCRdb's copy, which holds only in-frame ones; the method was immunoSEQ multiplex PCR. The sample consists of hundreds of thousands of clones, about 32% of them appearing once. Sequencing was carried out using naive CD4+ T cells from blood. The source of these receptors is a man aged 18 to 29 in good health.

The gene calls are TRBV7-9 and TRBJ2-1; tentatively, D is TRBD1 (6 bases). The CDR3 totals 15 residues. Deletions cut 5 bases from V and 3 bases from J, with 14 bases between. Germline V lookup: CDR1 SEHNR, CDR2 FQNEAQ (reference sequence). This chain's CDR3 is CASSLTNRDYNEQFF. CDR3 DNA: TGTGCCAGCAGCCTAACCAACAGGGACTACAATGAGCAGTTCTTC.

The genes are TRBV4-1 and TRBJ1-2; D is unresolved. There are 14 residues in the CDR3. CDR1 is MGHRA, CDR2 YSYEKL, per germline. Trimming took 1 base from V and 0 from J, leaving 6 bases between them. The CDR3: CASSQVPANYGYTF. The CDR3 DNA is TGCGCCAGCAGCCAAGTCCCGGCTAACTATGGCTACACCTTC.

The V call is TRBV7-2, the J call TRBJ2-7; TRBD1 matches at 7 bases. V trimming: 5 bases; J trimming: 0 bases; junction bases outside the gene matches: 7. CDR3 size: 15 residues. The V gene's germline CDR1 is SGHTA and CDR2 FQGNSA. The CDR3 bases are TGTGCCAGCAGCACCCGGGACAGTTTCTCCTACGAGCAGTACTTC. Amino acids: CASSTRDSFSYEQYF.

The CDR3 reads CASSVTPLDTQYF. The CDR3 bases are TGTGCCAGCAGCGTAACCCCACTGGATACGCAGTATTTT. V gene TRBV9 combines with J gene TRBJ2-3; D is unclear. There are 13 residues in the CDR3. The V end was cut by 1 base, the J end by 6 bases, with 9 bases between. Germline assignment: CDR1 SGDLS and CDR2 YYNGEE.

This clone was observed a handful of times. The chain uses TRBV25-1 and TRBJ2-5, with a weak D call TRBD1 (5 bases). The CDR3 length is 16 residues. Germline V gene sequence: CDR1 MGHDK, CDR2 SYGVNS. V lost 2 bases to trimming and J lost 2 bases, with 15 bases between them. DNA of the CDR3: TGTGCCAGCAGTGAAGTGGGGCACGGATCTCAAGAGACCCAGTACTTC. Protein sequence: CASSEVGHGSQETQYF.

This clone was counted between two and nine times. At one end, the junction sequence differs from germline, possibly due to a read error. This rearrangement joins TRBV5-4 to TRBJ1-1; the D is unclear. The CDR3 extends over 14 amino acids. Per the germline V gene, CDR1 is SGHNT and CDR2 is YYREEE (reference sequence). The CDR3 loop is CASSQVVWGSEAFF. CDR3 DNA sequence: TGCGCCAGCAGCCAAGTAGTTTGGGGTTCTGAAGCTTTCTTT.

The J gene is TRBJ1-4, the V gene TRBV30, with unresolved D. Germline lookup yields CDR1 GTSNPN and CDR2 SVGIG (reference sequence). The CDR3 runs to 16 residues. V gave up 2 bases and J gave up 5 bases, with 18 bases separating them. CDR3 sequence reads: CAWSTTALILNEKLFF. CDR3 bases: TGTGCCTGGAGTACGACCGCCCTGATCCTCAATGAAAAACTGTTTTTT.

The genes are TRBV6-6 and TRBJ2-7; D is undetermined. The CDR3 totals 14 residues. Trimming stripped 5 bases from V and 2 bases from J, with 13 bases between. Germline V lookup: CDR1 MNHNY, CDR2 SVGAGI (reference sequence). CDR3 region: CASSLLSGTYEQYF. In DNA, the CDR3 is TGTGCCAGCAGTCTACTCTCCGGCACCTACGAGCAGTACTTC.

The rearrangement uses TRBV30 and TRBJ2-7; weak D call: TRBD1 (5 bases). V shed 3 bases and J shed 3 bases, with 9 bases lying between them. The CDR3 consists of 12 residues. Germline V gene data show CDR1 as GTSNPN and CDR2 as SVGIG (reference sequence). In nucleotides, the CDR3 is TGTGCCTGGAGCGCTAGGGGCTACGAGCAGTACTTC. Encoded protein: CAWSARGYEQYF.

The rearrangement joins TRBV19 to TRBJ2-7; tentative D call: TRBD2 (5 bases). Trimming cost V 3 bases and J 2 bases, with 14 bases left between them. The CDR3 is 15 amino acids. The germline CDR1 and CDR2 sequences are LNHDA and SQIVND (reference sequence). The CDR3, as DNA: TGTGCCAGTAGTATCCGGGGTGGAGCGACCTACGAGCAGTACTTC. Translating it yields CASSIRGGATYEQYF.